The 20 T cell receptor beta chains reported below all come from one sample, sequenced in a study of blood T cells in healthy people across ages. Primers used in a second PCR of roughly 7 to 12 cycles were a sample-barcoded 5' primer and a J-beta primer mix. TCRdb re-analysed the 5' RACE reads in MiXCR, keeping a single row per CDR3 protein. The sample consists of 1,300,000 or so distinct CDR3 sequences, approximately 59% of them appearing once. The sequenced sample was blood. The receptors come from a man in his late teens or twenties in good health.

The rearrangement joins TRBV4-2 to TRBJ1-2; TRBD1 is a possible D gene (6 bases). The V end lost 3 bases, the J end lost 8 bases, and 16 bases lay between the germline ends. CDR1 and CDR2 from the germline V gene are LGHNA and YNFKEQ. This CDR3 spans 14 amino acids. The CDR3 spells CASSQGWGPLGYTF. The DNA for the CDR3 is TGTGCCAGCAGCCAGGGATGGGGGCCGTTAGGCTACACCTTC.

The chain combines TRBV6-2 or TRBV6-3 with TRBJ1-2; D is undetermined. Germline-derived CDR1 and CDR2 are MNHEY and SVGEGT. The CDR3 extends over 11 amino acids. Trimming left V 7 bases short and J 4 bases short, with 7 bases between. CDR3 loop: CASMGIYGYTF. CDR3 DNA: TGTGCCAGCATGGGGATCTATGGCTACACCTTC.

The CDR3 reads CASSLGQGKWVTEAFF. The CDR3 DNA follows: TGTGCCAGCAGCCTGGGACAGGGGAAGTGGGTCACTGAAGCTTTCTTT. The V and J genes are TRBV5-6 and TRBJ1-1; 10 bases map to TRBD1. V was clipped by 4 bases and J by 4 bases; unmatched bases: 10. This CDR3 has 16 residues. Germline CDR1 is SGHDT and CDR2 is YYEEEE.

This chain links TRBV6-5 with TRBJ1-2; 7 bases align to TRBD1. J lost 5 bases, V lost 4 bases, and 16 bases had no gene match. Per germline, CDR1 MNHEY and CDR2 SVGAGI. The CDR3 has 17 residues. Here the CDR3 reads CASSSPGDSLGLYGYTF. CDR3 in DNA: TGTGCCAGCAGTTCACCTGGGGACAGTCTTGGTCTTTATGGCTACACCTTC.

This clonotype was counted a few times. The V and J genes are TRBV4-1 and TRBJ2-1; D perhaps matches TRBD2 (6 bases). This CDR3 has 15 residues. V lost 2 bases and J 1 base, leaving 9 bases between the germline ends. Germline loops: CDR1 MGHRA, CDR2 YSYEKL. CDR3 protein: CASSQSEGSYNEQFF. In DNA form, the CDR3 reads TGCGCCAGCAGCCAATCGGAGGGTTCCTACAATGAGCAGTTCTTC.

The chain links TRBV4-3 to TRBJ2-7; D possibly uses TRBD1 or TRBD2 (5 bases each). The germline gives CDR1 LGHNA, CDR2 YSLEER. The CDR3 is made up of 16 amino acids. The ends were cut back, 2 bases at V and 9 bases at J, with 23 bases in the middle. The CDR3 DNA follows: TGCGCCAGCAGCCAAAGCGTTGGGGGATCCGGAATAGTGCAGTACTTC. It translates to CASSQSVGGSGIVQYF.

Of note for this clonotype: Mismatch with germline at one junction end may stem from a read error. The chain recombines TRBV12-3 or TRBV12-4 with TRBJ2-3; D call uncertain. The CDR3 totals 14 residues. CDR3 sequence: CTSKRTATVDTQYF. Written as DNA, the CDR3 is TGTACCAGCAAAAGGACGGCCACGGTGGATACGCAGTATTTT.

The chain uses TRBV15 and TRBJ2-7, with D perhaps matching TRBD1 or TRBD2 (5 bases each). Germline CDR1 is LNHNV and CDR2 is YYDKDF (reference sequence). The CDR3 runs 16 residues. Trimming pared 4 bases from V and 0 bases from J, leaving 16 bases between. The CDR3 loop reads CATSTLTGPHSYEQYF. The CDR3 nucleotides read TGTGCCACCAGCACCCTGACGGGGCCCCACTCCTACGAGCAGTACTTC.

The V call is TRBV10-3, the J call TRBJ1-2; a possible D gene is TRBD1 (6 bases). In germline, CDR1 is ENHRY, CDR2 SYGVKD. The CDR3 extends over 16 amino acids. V lost 6 bases, J lost 0 bases, and 17 bases lay in between. CDR3 protein: CAIRGSGQSSNYGYTF. CDR3 nucleotide sequence: TGTGCCATCAGGGGCTCAGGACAGAGCTCTAACTATGGCTACACCTTC.

The chain employs TRBV3-1 and TRBJ1-2, with unresolved D. V was shortened by 3 bases and J by 5 bases, with 16 bases between the two germline ends. The CDR3 loop spans 15 amino acids. The V gene's germline CDR1 is LGHDT and CDR2 YNNKEL (reference sequence). Here the CDR3 DNA reads TGTGCCAGCAGCCACGGCCGGCCAGTCCCTTATGGCTACACCTTC. This codes for CASSHGRPVPYGYTF.

The chain joins TRBV5-6 to TRBJ2-7; D is unresolved. Trimming pared 4 bases from V and 0 bases from J, leaving 8 bases between. The CDR3 loop spans 13 amino acids. Looked up from germline, CDR1 is SGHDT and CDR2 is YYEEEE. The CDR3 loop is CASSNRNSYEQYF. In DNA, the CDR3 is TGTGCCAGCAGCAACAGAAACTCCTACGAGCAGTACTTC.

This chain uses TRBV5-1 with TRBJ1-1; maybe TRBD1 (5 bases). V gave up 3 bases and J gave up 0 bases, with 15 bases separating them. The germline CDR1 and CDR2 sequences are SGHRS and YFSETQ. This CDR3 comprises 16 residues. CDR3 coding DNA: TGCGCCAGCAGCTCCCCGCCAGGGAGGATGAACACTGAAGCTTTCTTT. It codes for CASSSPPGRMNTEAFF.

This clonotype was counted a few times. The chain carries TRBV6-5 and TRBJ1-4; TRBD1 aligns across 7 bases. Germline loops: CDR1 MNHEY, CDR2 SVGAGI. CDR3 length: 13 residues. The V gene end was trimmed by 0 bases and the J gene end by 8 bases; junction bases not matched to a gene: 0. DNA for the CDR3: TGTGCCAGCAGTTACTCGACAGGGGAAAAACTGTTTTTT. Translation gives CASSYSTGEKLFF.

V gene TRBV7-9 combines with J gene TRBJ2-4; no definite D call. The J call may be in error: the DNA end matches TRBJ2-7 better. Germline assignment: CDR1 SEHNR and CDR2 FQNEAQ (reference sequence). The CDR3 sequence is 13 residues long. CDR3 nucleotides: TGTGCCAGCAGCTCTCCCACTGGTAACGAGCAGTACTTC. It codes for CASSSPTGNEQYF.

This clonotype was seen a few times. The J gene is TRBJ2-5, the V gene TRBV27, with unresolved D. CDR1 is MNHEY, CDR2 SMNVEV, per germline (reference sequence). Deletions cut 4 bases from V and 4 bases from J, with 13 bases between. The CDR3 is 14 amino acids. DNA of the CDR3: TGTGCCAGCAGTTCAACCTACCGTGGAGAGACCCAGTACTTC. As protein: CASSSTYRGETQYF.

This clonotype was observed a few times. This chain joins TRBV28 and TRBJ2-1; D gene unclear. Germline V gene data show CDR1 as MDHEN and CDR2 as SYDVKM. The V end lost 6 bases, the J end lost 4 bases, and 7 bases lay between the germline ends. There are 12 residues in the CDR3. The CDR3, as DNA: TGTGCCAGCAGGGTAAGATACAATGAGCAGTTCTTC. Translated: CASRVRYNEQFF.

This chain links TRBV29-1 with TRBJ2-5, with TRBD1 matching 11 bases. The DNA matches TRBJ2-7 better at its end, which makes the J call doubtful. Germline CDR1 SQVTM, CDR2 ANQGSEA. The length of the CDR3 is 12 residues. The CDR3 DNA reads TGCAGCGTCAGGGGACAGGGGGACGAGCAGTACTTC. This sequence encodes CSVRGQGDEQYF.

The sample holds a few counts of this clonotype. The rearrangement links TRBV4-3 to TRBJ2-3, with TRBD2 identical over 7 bases. The length of the CDR3 is 17 residues. Germline CDR1 and CDR2: LGHNA and YSLEER. V lost 4 bases, J lost 0 bases, and 10 bases stayed unmatched. CDR3 in DNA: TGCGCCAGCAGCCCTAGCGGACCTCCCTCTAGCACAGATACGCAGTATTTT. Residues: CASSPSGPPSSTDTQYF.

The chain recombines TRBV6-5 with TRBJ1-5, with a possible D match to TRBD1 (5 bases). CDR1 MNHEY and CDR2 SVGAGI come from the germline V gene. The V end was cut by 7 bases, the J end by 1 base, with 8 bases between. This CDR3 has 13 amino acids. CDR3 in DNA: TGTGCCAGCAAACGGGGCAGCAATCAGCCCCAGCATTTT. This gives the protein CASKRGSNQPQHF.

The rearrangement links TRBV10-2 to TRBJ2-3; 8 nucleotides align to TRBD1. The V and J ends lost 4 bases and 2 bases, in that order; junction bases with no gene match: 5. CDR1 and CDR2 (germline): WSHSY, SAAADI. There are 15 residues in the CDR3. The CDR3 here is CASSVGQGDTDTQYF. CDR3 nucleotides: TGCGCCAGCAGTGTAGGACAGGGTGACACAGATACGCAGTATTTT.